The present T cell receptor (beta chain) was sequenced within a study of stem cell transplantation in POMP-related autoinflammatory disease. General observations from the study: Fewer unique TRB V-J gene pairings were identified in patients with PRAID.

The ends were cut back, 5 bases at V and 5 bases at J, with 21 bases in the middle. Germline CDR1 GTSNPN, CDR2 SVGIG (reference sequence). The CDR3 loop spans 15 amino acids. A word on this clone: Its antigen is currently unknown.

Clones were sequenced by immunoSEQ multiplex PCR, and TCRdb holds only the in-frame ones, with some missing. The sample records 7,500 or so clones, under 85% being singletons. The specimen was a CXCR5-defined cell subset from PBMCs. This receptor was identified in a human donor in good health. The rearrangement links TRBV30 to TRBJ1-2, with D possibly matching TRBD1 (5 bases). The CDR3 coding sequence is TGTGCCTGGGATGGGGCGGGGGGAGACCGGTATGGCTACACCTTC. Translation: CAWDGAGGDRYGYTF.